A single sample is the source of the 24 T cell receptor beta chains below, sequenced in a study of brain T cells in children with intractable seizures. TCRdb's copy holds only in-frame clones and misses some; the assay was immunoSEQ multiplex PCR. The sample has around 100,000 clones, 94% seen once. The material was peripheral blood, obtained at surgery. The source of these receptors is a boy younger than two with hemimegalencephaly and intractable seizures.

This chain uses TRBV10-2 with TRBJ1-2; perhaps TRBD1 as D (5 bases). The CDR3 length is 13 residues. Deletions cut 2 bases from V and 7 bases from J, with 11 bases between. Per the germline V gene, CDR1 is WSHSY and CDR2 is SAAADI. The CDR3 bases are TGCGCCAGCAGTGAGGGCAGGGATCCTGGCTACACCTTC. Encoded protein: CASSEGRDPGYTF.

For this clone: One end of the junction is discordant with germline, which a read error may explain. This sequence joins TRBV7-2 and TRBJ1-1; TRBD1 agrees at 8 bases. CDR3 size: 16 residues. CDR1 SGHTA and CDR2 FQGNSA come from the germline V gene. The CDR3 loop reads CASSLKGGQVNTEAFF. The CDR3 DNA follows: TGTGCCAGCAGCTTAAAAGGGGGACAGGTGAATACTGAAGCTTTCTTT.

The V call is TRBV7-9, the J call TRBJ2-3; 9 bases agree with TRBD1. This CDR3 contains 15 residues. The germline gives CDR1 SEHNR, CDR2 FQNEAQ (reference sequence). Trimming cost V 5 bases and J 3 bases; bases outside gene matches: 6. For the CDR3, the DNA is TGTGCCAGCAGCCCGGGACAGGGAGTGACAGATACGCAGTATTTT. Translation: CASSPGQGVTDTQYF.

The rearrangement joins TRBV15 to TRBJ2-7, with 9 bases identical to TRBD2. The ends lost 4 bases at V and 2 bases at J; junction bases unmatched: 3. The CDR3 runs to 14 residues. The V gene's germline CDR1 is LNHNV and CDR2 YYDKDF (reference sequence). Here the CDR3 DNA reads TGTGCCACCAGCAAAATAGCGGGAGCCTACGAGCAGTACTTC. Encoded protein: CATSKIAGAYEQYF.

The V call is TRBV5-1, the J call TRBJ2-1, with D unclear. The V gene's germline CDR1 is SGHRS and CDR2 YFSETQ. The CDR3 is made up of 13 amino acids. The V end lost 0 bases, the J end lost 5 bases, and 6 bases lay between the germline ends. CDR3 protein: CASSLEGHNEQFF. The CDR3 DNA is TGCGCCAGCAGCTTGGAGGGCCACAATGAGCAGTTCTTC.

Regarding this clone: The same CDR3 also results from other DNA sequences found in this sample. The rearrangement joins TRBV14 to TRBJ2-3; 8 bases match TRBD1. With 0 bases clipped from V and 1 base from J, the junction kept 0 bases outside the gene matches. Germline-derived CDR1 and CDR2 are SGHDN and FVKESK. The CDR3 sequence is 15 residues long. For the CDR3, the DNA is TGTGCCAGCAGCCAAGAGACAGGGGGCACAGATACGCAGTATTTT. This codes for CASSQETGGTDTQYF.

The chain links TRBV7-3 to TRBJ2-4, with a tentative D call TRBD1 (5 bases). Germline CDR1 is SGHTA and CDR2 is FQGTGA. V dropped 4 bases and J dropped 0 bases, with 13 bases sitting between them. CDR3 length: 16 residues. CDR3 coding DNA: TGTGCCAGCAGCTCTGACAGACCACTAGCCAAAAACATTCAGTACTTC. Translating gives CASSSDRPLAKNIQYF. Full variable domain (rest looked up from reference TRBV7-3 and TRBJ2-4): GAGVSQTPSNKVTEKGKYVELRCDPISGHTALYWYRQSLGQGPEFLIYFQGTGAADDSGLPNDRFFAVRPEGSVSTLKIQRTERGDSAVYLCASSSDRPLAKNIQYFGAGTRLSVL.

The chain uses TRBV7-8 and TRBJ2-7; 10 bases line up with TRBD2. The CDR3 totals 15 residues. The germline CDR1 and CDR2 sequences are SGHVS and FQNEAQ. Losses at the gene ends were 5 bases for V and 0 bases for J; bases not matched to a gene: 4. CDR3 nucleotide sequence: TGTGCCAGCAGCCCGGGACTAGCGCTCTCCTACGAGCAGTACTTC. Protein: CASSPGLALSYEQYF.

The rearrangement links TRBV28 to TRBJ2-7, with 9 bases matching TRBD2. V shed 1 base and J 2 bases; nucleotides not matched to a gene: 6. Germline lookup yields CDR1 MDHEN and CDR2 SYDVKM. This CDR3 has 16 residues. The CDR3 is CASSLFGTSTAYEQYF. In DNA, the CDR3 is TGTGCCAGCAGTTTATTCGGGACTAGCACCGCCTACGAGCAGTACTTC.

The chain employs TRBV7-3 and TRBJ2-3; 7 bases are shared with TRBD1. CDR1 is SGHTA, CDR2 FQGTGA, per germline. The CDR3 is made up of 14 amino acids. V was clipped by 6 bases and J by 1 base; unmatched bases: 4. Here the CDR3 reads CASSRDRRTDTQYF. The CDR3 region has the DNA TGTGCCAGCAGTCGGGACAGACGCACAGATACGCAGTATTTT.

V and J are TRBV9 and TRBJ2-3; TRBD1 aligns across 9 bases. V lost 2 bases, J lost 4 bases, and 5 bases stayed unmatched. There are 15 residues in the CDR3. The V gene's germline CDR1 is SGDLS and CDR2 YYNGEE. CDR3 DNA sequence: TGTGCCAGCAGCGTGGGGGACAGGGTGCCAGATACGCAGTATTTT. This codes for CASSVGDRVPDTQYF.

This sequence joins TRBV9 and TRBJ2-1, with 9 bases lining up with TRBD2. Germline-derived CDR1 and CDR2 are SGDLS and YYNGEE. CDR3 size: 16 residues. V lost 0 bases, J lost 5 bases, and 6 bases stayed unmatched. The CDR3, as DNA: TGTGCCAGCAGCGTAGACGGCGGGAGGGCTGACAATGAGCAGTTCTTC. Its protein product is CASSVDGGRADNEQFF.

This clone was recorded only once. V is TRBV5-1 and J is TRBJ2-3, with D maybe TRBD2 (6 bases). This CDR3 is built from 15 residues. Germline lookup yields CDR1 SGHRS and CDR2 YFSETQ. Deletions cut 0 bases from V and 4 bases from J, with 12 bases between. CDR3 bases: TGCGCCAGCAGCTTGGAACGGGAGAGGGCAGATACGCAGTATTTT. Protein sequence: CASSLERERADTQYF.

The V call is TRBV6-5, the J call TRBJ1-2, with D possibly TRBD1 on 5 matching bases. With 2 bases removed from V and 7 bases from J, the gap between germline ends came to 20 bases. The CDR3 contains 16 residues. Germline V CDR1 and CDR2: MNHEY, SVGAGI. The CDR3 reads CASSYDGRVNIGGYTF. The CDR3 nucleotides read TGTGCCAGCAGTTACGACGGCAGGGTCAATATCGGTGGCTACACCTTC.

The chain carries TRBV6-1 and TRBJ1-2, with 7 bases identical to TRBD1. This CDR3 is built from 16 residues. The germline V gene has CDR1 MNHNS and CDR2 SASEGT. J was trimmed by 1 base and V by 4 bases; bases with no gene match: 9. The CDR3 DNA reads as TGTGCCAGCAGTGCCGCGACAGGGCATCTTAACTATGGCTACACCTTC. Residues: CASSAATGHLNYGYTF.

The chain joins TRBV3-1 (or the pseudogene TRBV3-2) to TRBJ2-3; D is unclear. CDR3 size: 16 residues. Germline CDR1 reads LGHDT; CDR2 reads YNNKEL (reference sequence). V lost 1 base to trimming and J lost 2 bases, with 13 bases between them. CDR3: CASSQAGGPYTDTQYF. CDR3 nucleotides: TGTGCCAGCAGCCAAGCTGGCGGCCCCTACACAGATACGCAGTATTTT.

CDR3 bases: TGTGCCCATCGGGGCCTGAACACTGAAGCTTTCTTT. This translates into CAHRGLNTEAFF. V gene TRBV10-3 combines with J gene TRBJ1-1; weak D call: TRBD1 (5 bases). Trimming pared 11 bases from V and 0 bases from J, leaving 10 bases between. In germline, CDR1 is ENHRY, CDR2 SYGVKD. CDR3 size: 12 residues.

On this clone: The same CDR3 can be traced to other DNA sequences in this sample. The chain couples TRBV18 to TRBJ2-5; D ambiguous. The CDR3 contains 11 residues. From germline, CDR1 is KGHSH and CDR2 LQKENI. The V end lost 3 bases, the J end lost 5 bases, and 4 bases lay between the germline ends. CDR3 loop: CASSPQETQYF. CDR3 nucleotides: TGTGCCAGCTCACCCCAGGAGACCCAGTACTTC.

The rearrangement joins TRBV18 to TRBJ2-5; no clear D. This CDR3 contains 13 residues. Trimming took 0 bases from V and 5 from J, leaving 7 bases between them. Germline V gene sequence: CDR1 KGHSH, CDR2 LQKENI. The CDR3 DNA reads TGTGCCAGCTCACCACCCCTGGAGGAGACCCAGTACTTC. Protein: CASSPPLEETQYF.

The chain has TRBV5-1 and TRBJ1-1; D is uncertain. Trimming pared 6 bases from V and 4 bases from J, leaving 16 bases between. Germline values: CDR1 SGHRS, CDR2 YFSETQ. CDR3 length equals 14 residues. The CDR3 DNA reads TGCGCCAGCATCGAGGACGGTGGGAGCACTGAAGCTTTCTTT. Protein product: CASIEDGGSTEAFF.

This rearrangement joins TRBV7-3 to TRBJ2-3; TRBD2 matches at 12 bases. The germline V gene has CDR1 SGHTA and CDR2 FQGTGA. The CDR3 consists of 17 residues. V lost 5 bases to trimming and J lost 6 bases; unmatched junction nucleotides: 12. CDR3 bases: TGTGCCAGCAGCCAAAAGGGGCTAGCGGGAGGGCCCGATACGCAGTATTTT. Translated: CASSQKGLAGGPDTQYF.

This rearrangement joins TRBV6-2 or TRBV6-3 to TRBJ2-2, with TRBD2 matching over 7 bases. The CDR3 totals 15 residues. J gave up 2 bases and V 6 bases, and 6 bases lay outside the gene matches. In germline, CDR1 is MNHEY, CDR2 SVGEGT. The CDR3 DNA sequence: TGTGCCAGCAGCCGGGGGAGGGTCAACACCGGGGAGCTGTTTTTT. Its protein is CASSRGRVNTGELFF.

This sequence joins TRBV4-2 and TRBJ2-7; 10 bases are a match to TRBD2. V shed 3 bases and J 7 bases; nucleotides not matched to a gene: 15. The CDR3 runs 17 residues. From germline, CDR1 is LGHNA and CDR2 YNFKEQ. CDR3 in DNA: TGTGCCAGCAGCCAGGGGGGTGGAGCTAGCGGGAGTAGGGAGCAGTACTTC. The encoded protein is CASSQGGGASGSREQYF.

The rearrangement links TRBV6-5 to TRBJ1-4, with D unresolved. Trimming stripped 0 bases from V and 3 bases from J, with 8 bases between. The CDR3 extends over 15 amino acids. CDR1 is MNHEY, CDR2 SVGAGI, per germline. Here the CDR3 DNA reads TGTGCCAGCAGTTACTCTCAGGCATCTAATGAAAAACTGTTTTTT. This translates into CASSYSQASNEKLFF.